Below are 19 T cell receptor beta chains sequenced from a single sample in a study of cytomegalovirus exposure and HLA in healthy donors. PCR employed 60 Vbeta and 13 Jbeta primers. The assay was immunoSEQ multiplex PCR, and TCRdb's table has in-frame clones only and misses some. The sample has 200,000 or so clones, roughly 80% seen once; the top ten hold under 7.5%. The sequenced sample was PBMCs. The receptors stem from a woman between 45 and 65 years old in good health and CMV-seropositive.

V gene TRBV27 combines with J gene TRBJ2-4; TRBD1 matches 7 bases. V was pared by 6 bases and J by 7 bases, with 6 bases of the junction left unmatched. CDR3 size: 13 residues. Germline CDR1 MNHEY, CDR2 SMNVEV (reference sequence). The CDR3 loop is CASRRQGANIQYF. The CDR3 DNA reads TGTGCCAGCAGAAGACAGGGCGCGAACATTCAGTACTTC.

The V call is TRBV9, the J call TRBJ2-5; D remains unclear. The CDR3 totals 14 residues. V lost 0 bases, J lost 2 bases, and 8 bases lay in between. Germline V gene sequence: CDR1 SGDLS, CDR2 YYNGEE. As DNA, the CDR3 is TGTGCCAGCAGCGTAGGCCTCCTACAAGAGACCCAGTACTTC. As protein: CASSVGLLQETQYF.

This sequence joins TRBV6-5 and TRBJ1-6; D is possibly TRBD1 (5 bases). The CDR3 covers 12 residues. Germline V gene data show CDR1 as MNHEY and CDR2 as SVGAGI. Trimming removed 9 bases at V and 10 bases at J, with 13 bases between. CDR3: CASSVRQSPLHF. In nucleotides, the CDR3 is TGTGCCAGTAGTGTTCGACAGTCACCCCTCCACTTT.

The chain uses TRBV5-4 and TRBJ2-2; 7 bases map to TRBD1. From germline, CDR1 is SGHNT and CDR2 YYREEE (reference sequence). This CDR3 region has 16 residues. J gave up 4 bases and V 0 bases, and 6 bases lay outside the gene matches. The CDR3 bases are TGTGCCAGCAGCTTGGTGCAGGGGGTGACCACCGGGGAGCTGTTTTTT. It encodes CASSLVQGVTTGELFF.

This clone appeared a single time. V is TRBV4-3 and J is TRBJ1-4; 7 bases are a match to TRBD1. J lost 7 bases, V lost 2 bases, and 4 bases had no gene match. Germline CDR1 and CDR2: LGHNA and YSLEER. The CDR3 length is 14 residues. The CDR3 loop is CASSQTDRVEKLFF. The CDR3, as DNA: TGCGCCAGCAGCCAAACCGACAGGGTTGAAAAACTGTTTTTT.

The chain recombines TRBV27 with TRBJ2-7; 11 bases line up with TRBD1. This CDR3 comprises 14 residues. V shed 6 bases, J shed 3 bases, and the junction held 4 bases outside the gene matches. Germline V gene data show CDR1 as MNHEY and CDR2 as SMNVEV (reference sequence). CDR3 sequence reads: CASSPGTGGYEQYF. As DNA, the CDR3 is TGTGCCAGCAGCCCCGGGACAGGGGGCTACGAGCAGTACTTC.

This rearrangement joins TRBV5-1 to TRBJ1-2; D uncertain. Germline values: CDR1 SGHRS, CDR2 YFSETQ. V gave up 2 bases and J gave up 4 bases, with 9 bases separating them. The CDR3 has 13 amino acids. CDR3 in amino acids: CASSFSEAYGYTF. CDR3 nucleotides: TGCGCCAGCAGCTTCTCGGAGGCCTATGGCTACACCTTC.

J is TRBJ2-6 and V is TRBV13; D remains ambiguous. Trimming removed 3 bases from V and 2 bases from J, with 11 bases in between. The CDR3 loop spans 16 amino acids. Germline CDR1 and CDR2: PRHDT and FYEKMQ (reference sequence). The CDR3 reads CASSLSRRTGANVLTF. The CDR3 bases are TGTGCCAGCAGCTTGAGCAGGCGCACTGGGGCCAACGTCCTGACTTTC.

The CDR3 sequence is CSVEEGRRSSGNEQFF. The CDR3 region has the DNA TGCAGCGTTGAGGAGGGTCGGAGGAGTTCTGGAAATGAGCAGTTCTTC. This chain joins TRBV29-1 and TRBJ2-1; D might be TRBD2 (6 bases). Germline V gene sequence: CDR1 SQVTM, CDR2 ANQGSEA. The CDR3 spans 16 residues. V was clipped by 3 bases and J by 7 bases, with 22 bases between them.

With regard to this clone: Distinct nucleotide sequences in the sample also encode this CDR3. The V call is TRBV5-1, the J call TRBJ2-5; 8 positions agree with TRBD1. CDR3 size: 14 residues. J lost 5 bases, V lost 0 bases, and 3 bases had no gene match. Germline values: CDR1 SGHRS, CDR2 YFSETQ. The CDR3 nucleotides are TGCGCCAGCAGCTTGGCCCCAGGGGGCGAGACCCAGTACTTC. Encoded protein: CASSLAPGGETQYF.

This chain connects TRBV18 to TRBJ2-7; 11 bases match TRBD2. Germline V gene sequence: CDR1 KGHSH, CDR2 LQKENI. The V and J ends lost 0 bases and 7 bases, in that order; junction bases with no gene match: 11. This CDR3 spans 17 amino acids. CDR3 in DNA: TGTGCCAGCTCACCACCGGGGGCTAGCGGGAGGCCGAGGGAGCAGTACTTC. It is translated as CASSPPGASGRPREQYF. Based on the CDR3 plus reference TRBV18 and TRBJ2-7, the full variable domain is NAGVMQNPRHLVRRRGQEARLRCSPMKGHSHVYWYRQLPEEGLKFMVYLQKENIIDESGMPKERFSAEFPKEGPSILRIQQVVRGDSAAYFCASSPPGASGRPREQYFGPGTRLTVT.

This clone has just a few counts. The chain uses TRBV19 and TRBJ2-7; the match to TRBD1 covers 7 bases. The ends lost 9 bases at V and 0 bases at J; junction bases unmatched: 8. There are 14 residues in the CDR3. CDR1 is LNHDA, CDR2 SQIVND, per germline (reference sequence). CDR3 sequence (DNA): TGTGCCAGAGAGGACAGGCTAGACTCCTACGAGCAGTACTTC. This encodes CAREDRLDSYEQYF.

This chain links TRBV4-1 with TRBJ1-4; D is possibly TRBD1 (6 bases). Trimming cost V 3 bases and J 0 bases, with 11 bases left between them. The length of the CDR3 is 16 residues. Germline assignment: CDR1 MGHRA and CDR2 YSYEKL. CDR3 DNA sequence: TGCGCCAGCAGCCAGGGGGACACTCCAACTAATGAAAAACTGTTTTTT. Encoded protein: CASSQGDTPTNEKLFF.

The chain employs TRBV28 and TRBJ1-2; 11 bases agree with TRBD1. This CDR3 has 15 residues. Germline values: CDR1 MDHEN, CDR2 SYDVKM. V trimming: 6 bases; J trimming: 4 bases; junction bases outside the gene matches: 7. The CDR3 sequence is CASRPRDRGSYGYTF. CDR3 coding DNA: TGTGCCAGCAGGCCTCGGGACAGGGGGAGCTATGGCTACACCTTC.

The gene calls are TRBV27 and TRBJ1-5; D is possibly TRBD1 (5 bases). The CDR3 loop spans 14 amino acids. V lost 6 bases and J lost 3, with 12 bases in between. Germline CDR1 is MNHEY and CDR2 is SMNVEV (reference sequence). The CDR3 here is CASSRQPLNQPQHF. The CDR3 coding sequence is TGTGCCAGCAGCCGACAGCCTCTCAATCAGCCCCAGCATTTT.

The CDR3: CASSSLQGGGTEAFF. The CDR3 nucleotides read TGTGCCAGCAGTTCCCTACAGGGAGGGGGCACTGAAGCTTTCTTT. The genes are TRBV6-1 and TRBJ1-1, with TRBD1 as a possible D gene (6 bases). V was shortened by 5 bases and J by 4 bases, with 17 bases between the two germline ends. Germline V lookup: CDR1 MNHNS, CDR2 SASEGT. The CDR3 covers 15 residues.

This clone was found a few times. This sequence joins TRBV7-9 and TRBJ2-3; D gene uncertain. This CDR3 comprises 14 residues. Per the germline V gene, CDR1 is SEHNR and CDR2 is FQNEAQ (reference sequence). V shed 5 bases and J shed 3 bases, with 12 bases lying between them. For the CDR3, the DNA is TGTGCCAGCAGCCCCTCGCTGAGTACAGATACGCAGTATTTT. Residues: CASSPSLSTDTQYF.

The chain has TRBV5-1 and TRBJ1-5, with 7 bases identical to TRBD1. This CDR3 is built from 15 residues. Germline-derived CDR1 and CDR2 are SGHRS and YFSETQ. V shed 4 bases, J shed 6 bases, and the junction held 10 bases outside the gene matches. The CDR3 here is CASSRTGDPGQPQHF. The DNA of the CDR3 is TGCGCCAGCAGCCGGACAGGAGATCCCGGTCAGCCCCAGCATTTT.

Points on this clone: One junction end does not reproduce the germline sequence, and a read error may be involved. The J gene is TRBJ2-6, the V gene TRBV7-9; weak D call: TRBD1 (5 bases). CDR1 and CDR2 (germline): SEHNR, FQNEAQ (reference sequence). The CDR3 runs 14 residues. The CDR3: CASSFSSGANGLTF. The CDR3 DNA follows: TGTGCCAGCAGCTTCTCCTCTGGGGCCAACGGCCTGACTTTC.